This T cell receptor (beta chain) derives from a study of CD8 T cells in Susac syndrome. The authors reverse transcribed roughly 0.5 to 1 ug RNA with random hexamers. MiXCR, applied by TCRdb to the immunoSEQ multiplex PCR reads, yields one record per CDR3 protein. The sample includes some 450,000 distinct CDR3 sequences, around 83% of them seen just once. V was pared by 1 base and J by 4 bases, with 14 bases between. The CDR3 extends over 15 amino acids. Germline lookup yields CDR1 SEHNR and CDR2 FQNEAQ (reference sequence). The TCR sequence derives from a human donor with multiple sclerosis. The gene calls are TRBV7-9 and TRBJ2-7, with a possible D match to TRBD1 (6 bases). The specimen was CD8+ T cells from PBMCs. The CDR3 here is CASSLVAGAVYEQYF. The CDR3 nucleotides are TGTGCCAGCAGCTTAGTGGCAGGGGCGGTATACGAGCAGTACTTC.